Shown below are 22 T cell receptor beta chains from a single sample sequenced in a study of T cell repertoires in cytomegalovirus infection. TCRdb called the reads again in MiXCR, with one record for every CDR3 protein. The table lists roughly 310,000 distinct CDR3 sequences, 15% to 20% of them singletons. Sequencing was carried out using PBMCs. The receptors shown here come from a human donor in good health (CMV status not recorded). Some clones in this sample may be carry-over from other donors' samples.

This clonotype turned up a few times. The V and J genes are TRBV27 and TRBJ1-2, with 11 bases identical to TRBD1. V shed 4 bases and J 8 bases; nucleotides not matched to a gene: 6. Germline values: CDR1 MNHEY, CDR2 SMNVEV (reference sequence). CDR3 length equals 14 residues. The CDR3 nucleotides are TGTGCCAGCAGTTCCGGACAGGGGGCTCAGGGCTACACCTTC. Its translation: CASSSGQGAQGYTF.

This clonotype was seen only a few times. This chain uses TRBV28 with TRBJ2-7; 10 nucleotides agree with TRBD1. Germline CDR1 is MDHEN and CDR2 is SYDVKM. Losses at the gene ends were 4 bases for V and 5 bases for J; bases not matched to a gene: 8. The CDR3 is made up of 15 amino acids. CDR3 coding DNA: TGTGCCAGCAGTTCCGTGGGACAGGGGCCGCACGAGCAGTACTTC. Its translation: CASSSVGQGPHEQYF. Full variable domain (missing parts from reference TRBV28 and TRBJ2-7): DVKVTQSSRYLVKRTGEKVFLECVQDMDHENMFWYRQDPGLGLRLIYFSYDVKMKEKGDIPEGYSVSREKKERFSLILESASTNQTSMYLCASSSVGQGPHEQYFGPGTRLTVT.

This rearrangement joins TRBV5-1 to TRBJ2-3; no clear D gene. Trimming removed 0 bases at V and 0 bases at J, with 8 bases between. The CDR3 runs to 15 residues. In germline, CDR1 is SGHRS, CDR2 YFSETQ. This chain's CDR3 is CASSLDRPSTDTQYF. CDR3 bases: TGCGCCAGCAGCTTGGACAGACCTAGCACAGATACGCAGTATTTT.

This clonotype was seen many times. The chain links TRBV20-1 to TRBJ2-7, with TRBD1 identical over 8 bases. Germline V lookup: CDR1 DFQATT, CDR2 SNEGSKA (reference sequence). Germline trimming cut 1 base from V and 3 bases from J; bases unmatched to any gene: 2. There are 13 residues in the CDR3. CDR3 amino acids: CSARGGQDYEQYF. The CDR3 bases are TGCAGTGCTAGAGGGGGACAGGACTACGAGCAGTACTTC.

The sample holds many counts of this clonotype. The rearrangement joins TRBV7-9 to TRBJ1-2; D is perhaps TRBD1 (6 bases). The CDR3 extends over 14 amino acids. The V gene's germline CDR1 is SEHNR and CDR2 FQNEAQ (reference sequence). V was shortened by 5 bases and J by 2 bases, with 12 bases between the two germline ends. In DNA, the CDR3 is TGTGCCAGCAGCCCCACGGGGGGCAACTATGGCTACACCTTC. Encoded protein: CASSPTGGNYGYTF.

This clonotype appeared many times. This chain joins TRBV12-5 and TRBJ2-5; D perhaps matches TRBD1 (5 bases). The CDR3 totals 15 residues. V was shortened by 1 base and J by 1 base, with 10 bases between the two germline ends. Per germline, CDR1 LGHNT and CDR2 FRNRAP. CDR3 bases: TGTGCTAGTGGTTTGGGCGACAGACCCCAAGAGACCCAGTACTTC. As protein: CASGLGDRPQETQYF. Supplemented by reference TRBV12-5 and TRBJ2-5, the full variable domain reads DARVTQTPRHKVTEMGQEVTMRCQPILGHNTVFWYRQTMMQGLELLAYFRNRAPLDDSGMPKDRFSAEMPDATLATLKIQPSEPRDSAVYFCASGLGDRPQETQYFGPGTRLLVL.

This clonotype has a handful of counts. The CDR3 DNA sequence: TGCAGTGCCTCCACAGGTTTTAGCACAGATACGCAGTATTTT. The encoded protein is CSASTGFSTDTQYF. The chain links TRBV20-1 to TRBJ2-3; tentatively, D is TRBD1 (5 bases). The CDR3 is 14 amino acids. The germline V and J ends were trimmed by 6 bases and 0 bases, with 13 bases remaining between them. Germline CDR1 DFQATT, CDR2 SNEGSKA (reference sequence).

This chain connects TRBV20-1 to TRBJ2-3; no reliable D call. CDR3 size: 12 residues. From germline, CDR1 is DFQATT and CDR2 SNEGSKA (reference sequence). With 1 base removed from V and 5 bases from J, the gap between germline ends came to 7 bases. The CDR3 DNA follows: TGCAGTGCTAGAGGATCGGGAGATACGCAGTATTTT. Its translation: CSARGSGDTQYF.

This chain joins TRBV28 and TRBJ2-7; 7 bases fit TRBD1. Losses at the gene ends were 11 bases for V and 2 bases for J; bases not matched to a gene: 21. Looked up from germline, CDR1 is MDHEN and CDR2 is SYDVKM. The CDR3 length is 17 residues. The CDR3 protein is CAPGQGPGQEPTYEQYF. The CDR3 nucleotides are TGTGCCCCGGGGCAGGGGCCCGGACAGGAGCCAACCTACGAGCAGTACTTC. Combining the CDR3 with reference TRBV28 and TRBJ2-7 gives the whole variable domain DVKVTQSSRYLVKRTGEKVFLECVQDMDHENMFWYRQDPGLGLRLIYFSYDVKMKEKGDIPEGYSVSREKKERFSLILESASTNQTSMYLCAPGQGPGQEPTYEQYFGPGTRLTVT.

This clonotype appeared a few times. This chain links TRBV3-1 with TRBJ1-1; no clear D gene. The CDR3 has 15 amino acids. CDR1 is LGHDT and CDR2 is YNNKEL in the germline V gene (reference sequence). The ends were cut back, 4 bases at V and 1 base at J, with 13 bases in the middle. CDR3 coding DNA: TGTGCCAGCAGCCCTCGTAGAGGCCCGAACACTGAAGCTTTCTTT. It codes for CASSPRRGPNTEAFF.

A remark on this clonotype: Possible read error: a much larger clone is one base away. This chain connects TRBV12-3 or TRBV12-4 to TRBJ1-5; D remains ambiguous. The CDR3 is made up of 14 amino acids. Trimming took 1 base from V and 6 from J, leaving 10 bases between them. For the CDR3, the DNA is TGTGCCAGCAGTTTAGAAGGGTCGTCTCAGCCCCAGCATTTT. Its translation: CASSLEGSSQPQHF.

This chain joins TRBV12-3 or TRBV12-4 and TRBJ1-1, with D maybe TRBD1 (5 bases). V was cut by 6 bases and J by 0 bases, with 11 bases left in between. The CDR3 has 14 amino acids. In DNA form, the CDR3 reads TGTGCCAGCAGGTCCGGGACTCTGAACACTGAAGCTTTCTTT. Translation gives CASRSGTLNTEAFF.

At least ten counts were recorded for this clonotype. The CDR3 nucleotides are TGCGCCAGCAGCGCCAGGTCGAACACTGAAGCTTTCTTT. As protein: CASSARSNTEAFF. The rearrangement joins TRBV5-1 to TRBJ1-1; D call uncertain. V dropped 4 bases and J dropped 1 base, with 8 bases sitting between them. The CDR3 covers 13 residues. Germline CDR1 SGHRS, CDR2 YFSETQ.

This clonotype was counted many times. V usage is TRBV7-9 and J usage is TRBJ2-5, with 10 bases that match TRBD2. The ends lost 8 bases at V and 4 bases at J; junction bases unmatched: 4. Germline CDR1 and CDR2: SEHNR and FQNEAQ (reference sequence). The CDR3 extends over 13 amino acids. The CDR3 DNA is TGTGCCAGCGGACTAGCGGCTAGAGAGACCCAGTACTTC. Translated, it gives CASGLAARETQYF.

V is TRBV6-5 and J is TRBJ2-3, with 8 bases fitting TRBD2. Germline CDR1 reads MNHEY; CDR2 reads SVGAGI. The CDR3 length is 16 residues. V dropped 2 bases and J dropped 5; count of bases not matched to a gene: 9. This CDR3 reads CASSYAAGGHRDTQYF. Here the CDR3 DNA reads TGTGCCAGCAGTTACGCGGCGGGGGGCCATCGAGATACGCAGTATTTT.

Many counts were recorded for this clonotype. The rearrangement joins TRBV12-3 or TRBV12-4 to TRBJ2-5; 10 bases are shared with TRBD1. The CDR3 runs 17 residues. J lost 0 bases, V lost 3 bases, and 7 bases had no gene match. DNA of the CDR3: TGTGCCAGCAGTTTGGGACAGGGGACACCATACCAAGAGACCCAGTACTTC. This codes for CASSLGQGTPYQETQYF.

This clonotype appeared many times. The rearrangement uses TRBV7-9 and TRBJ2-7, with 10 positions matching TRBD2. The CDR3 is made up of 17 amino acids. Germline-derived CDR1 and CDR2 are SEHNR and FQNEAQ (reference sequence). V lost 4 bases, J lost 0 bases, and 9 bases stayed unmatched. The DNA of the CDR3 is TGTGCCAGCAGCTCCGGGACTAGCGCCCAAAGCTCCTACGAGCAGTACTTC. This codes for CASSSGTSAQSSYEQYF.

This clonotype was seen a handful of times. The CDR3 loop is CASSPAGTSTEQFF. CDR3 in DNA: TGTGCCAGCTCACCAGCTGGGACTAGCACTGAGCAGTTCTTC. The V gene is TRBV18, the J gene TRBJ2-1; 9 nucleotides match TRBD2. This CDR3 has 14 amino acids. In germline, CDR1 is KGHSH, CDR2 LQKENI. V trimming: 2 bases; J trimming: 9 bases; junction bases outside the gene matches: 5.

V usage is TRBV20-1 and J usage is TRBJ1-2; D uncertain. This CDR3 has 14 amino acids. Germline V CDR1 and CDR2: DFQATT, SNEGSKA (reference sequence). Trimming pared 6 bases from V and 4 bases from J, leaving 18 bases between. CDR3 sequence reads: CSAKSRRGIYGYTF. Here the CDR3 DNA reads TGCAGTGCCAAGTCCCGACGCGGAATCTATGGCTACACCTTC.

This clonotype has a handful of counts. This chain links TRBV10-3 with TRBJ1-2; TRBD1 is a possible D gene (5 bases). Germline lookup yields CDR1 ENHRY and CDR2 SYGVKD. This CDR3 is built from 15 residues. With 5 bases removed from V and 2 bases from J, the gap between germline ends came to 15 bases. CDR3 sequence reads: CAISSQGRMNYGYTF. CDR3 nucleotide sequence: TGTGCCATCAGTAGTCAGGGACGTATGAACTATGGCTACACCTTC.

This clonotype was detected only a few times. This rearrangement joins TRBV24-1 to TRBJ2-7; 7 bases fit TRBD1. The ends lost 5 bases at V and 2 bases at J; junction bases unmatched: 5. The germline gives CDR1 KGHDR, CDR2 SFDVKD. This CDR3 region has 14 residues. CDR3 DNA sequence: TGTGCCACCAGTGTTACAGGGGTAACCTACGAGCAGTACTTC. Translated, it gives CATSVTGVTYEQYF.

The sample holds many counts of this clonotype. The rearrangement links TRBV20-1 to TRBJ1-1; D is unresolved. The V and J ends lost 4 bases and 8 bases respectively, with 14 bases between them. CDR3 length: 12 amino acids. In germline, CDR1 is DFQATT, CDR2 SNEGSKA (reference sequence). For the CDR3, the DNA is TGCAGTGCTAAAGGTCCGGCCTGGGAAGCTTTCTTT. It yields the protein CSAKGPAWEAFF.